This T cell receptor beta chain came from a study of T cell changes during pregnancy in multiple sclerosis. The CDR3 is 14 amino acids. V lost 6 bases and J lost 3, with 13 bases in between. Germline CDR1 reads LNHDA; CDR2 reads SQIVND (reference sequence). Some clones are missing from TCRdb's copy, which holds only in-frame ones; the method was immunoSEQ multiplex PCR. The sample has approximately 72,000 clones, 80% to 95% seen once; the top ten hold 1.5% to 2%. V is TRBV19 and J is TRBJ2-3; tentatively, D is TRBD1 (5 bases). The receptor's source is a female donor in good health, enrolled as a control in a pregnancy study. Sample: peripheral blood, taken in the first trimester of pregnancy. The DNA of the CDR3 is TGTGCCAGTAGGTCGGGCAGGGTAACAGATACGCAGTATTTT. Protein: CASRSGRVTDTQYF.